The sequence of this TCR beta chain was determined in a study of CD8+ T cells in alopecia areata. General observations from the study: Patients displayed less clarity in TCR sharing than mice, a finding possibly related to HLA. Higher clonality than in normal scalp was seen in lesional scalp, especially alopecia totalis/universalis.

About this clone itself: Its antigen is not known.

The J segment lost 6 bases and the V segment lost 5 bases, leaving 4 bases of the junction unmatched. CDR1 is SEHNR and CDR2 is FQNEAQ in the germline V gene (reference sequence). The CDR3 loop spans 14 amino acids. RNA extraction was followed by reverse transcription into cDNA, which acted as the sequencing template. Clones were sequenced by immunoSEQ multiplex PCR, and TCRdb holds only the in-frame ones, with some missing. This table holds 12,000 or so clones, 60% found once. Specimens obtained from alopecia areata patients comprised lesional scalp punch biopsies and peripheral blood. Sample: skin. The TCR comes from a human donor with alopecia areata. The V and J genes are TRBV7-9 and TRBJ1-2; TRBD1 matches 12 bases. CDR3 nucleotide sequence: TGTGCCAGCAGCCCGGGACAGGGGGCAAATGGCTACACCTTC. Encoded protein: CASSPGQGANGYTF.